Each of the 29 T cell receptor beta chains below was sequenced from the same sample in a study of T cells in localized non-small cell lung cancer. The assay was immunoSEQ multiplex PCR, and TCRdb's table has in-frame clones only and misses some. The sample yields 20,000 to 25,000 clones, more than 75% seen once. The material sequenced was PBMCs, taken before any cancer treatment. The source of these receptors is a man aged 40 to 70 with stage II squamous cell lung carcinoma.

The chain is built from TRBV9 and TRBJ1-1; TRBD1 is a possible D gene (5 bases). Germline loops: CDR1 SGDLS, CDR2 YYNGEE. V was clipped by 7 bases and J by 5 bases, with 18 bases between them. The CDR3 runs to 14 residues. Here the CDR3 reads CASASGGESTEAFF. CDR3 in DNA: TGTGCCAGCGCTAGTGGGGGTGAGAGTACTGAAGCTTTCTTT. Supplemented by reference TRBV9 and TRBJ1-1, the full variable domain reads DSGVTQTPKHLITATGQRVTLRCSPRSGDLSVYWYQQSLDQGLQFLIQYYNGEERAKGNILERFSAQQFPDLHSELNLSSLELGDSALYFCASASGGESTEAFFGQGTRLTVV.

V usage is TRBV2 and J usage is TRBJ2-5; D tentatively fits TRBD1 or TRBD2 (6 bases each). CDR1 SNHLY and CDR2 FYNNEI come from the germline V gene. V was trimmed by 5 bases and J by 5 bases, leaving 15 bases between them. This CDR3 is 14 amino acids long. The CDR3 loop reads CASSTPGAGETQYF. CDR3 DNA sequence: TGTGCCAGCAGTACCCCGGGGGCGGGGGAGACCCAGTACTTC.

V usage is TRBV10-3 and J usage is TRBJ2-7; D is ambiguous. The ends were cut back, 3 bases at V and 9 bases at J, with 12 bases in the middle. The CDR3 spans 12 residues. CDR1 ENHRY and CDR2 SYGVKD come from the germline V gene. CDR3 loop: CAISDESPGQYF. The CDR3 DNA sequence: TGTGCCATCAGTGATGAGTCCCCGGGGCAGTACTTC.

J is TRBJ2-3 and V is TRBV9; D is perhaps TRBD2 (6 bases). Per the germline V gene, CDR1 is SGDLS and CDR2 is YYNGEE. This CDR3 spans 20 amino acids. The ends were cut back, 0 bases at V and 0 bases at J, with 23 bases in the middle. The CDR3 nucleotides read TGTGCCAGCAGCGTAGACGGCCGACAGTTCGCTAGCGCAAGCACAGATACGCAGTATTTT. Its protein is CASSVDGRQFASASTDTQYF.

The V gene is TRBV2, the J gene TRBJ1-6, with D uncertain. Trimming took 6 bases from V and 8 from J, leaving 14 bases between them. The CDR3 spans 14 residues. CDR1 is SNHLY and CDR2 is FYNNEI in the germline V gene. The CDR3 here is CASRGPSKDSPLHF. CDR3 nucleotide sequence: TGTGCCAGCAGAGGACCTAGCAAAGATTCACCCCTCCACTTT.

The chain recombines TRBV6-5 with TRBJ2-7, with D tentatively TRBD1 (6 bases). CDR1 MNHEY and CDR2 SVGAGI come from the germline V gene. V gave up 5 bases and J gave up 2 bases, with 10 bases separating them. The CDR3 is 13 residues long. The CDR3 nucleotides are TGTGCCAGCAGTCGTACAGGGCCCTACGAGCAGTACTTC. Residues: CASSRTGPYEQYF.

This sequence joins TRBV30 and TRBJ1-2; D is possibly TRBD1 (6 bases). The CDR3 covers 14 residues. Trimming shortened V by 0 bases and J by 2 bases, and 10 bases separated the two germline ends. CDR1 is GTSNPN, CDR2 SVGIG, per germline (reference sequence). Here the CDR3 reads CAWSVLGANYGYTF. In DNA, the CDR3 is TGTGCCTGGAGTGTACTGGGGGCCAACTATGGCTACACCTTC.

This clone qualifies as medium-sized (0.01 to 0.1%). Here the CDR3 DNA reads TGTGCCAGCAGTCCCTCGGACAGAAACTACGAGCAGTACTTC. Amino acids: CASSPSDRNYEQYF. The chain couples TRBV28 to TRBJ2-7, with D perhaps TRBD1 (6 bases). The CDR3 extends over 14 amino acids. Germline lookup yields CDR1 MDHEN and CDR2 SYDVKM. V shed 5 bases and J shed 3 bases, with 14 bases lying between them.

This clone appeared once. The V call is TRBV20-1, the J call TRBJ1-1; D is ambiguous. From germline, CDR1 is DFQATT and CDR2 SNEGSKA (reference sequence). V gave up 6 bases and J gave up 1 base, with 6 bases separating them. The length of the CDR3 is 11 residues. The CDR3: CSARPNTEAFF. The CDR3 nucleotides are TGCAGTGCAAGGCCGAACACTGAAGCTTTCTTT.

The chain combines TRBV6-1 with TRBJ2-2; D is unresolved. V shed 2 bases and J shed 0 bases, with 10 bases lying between them. The CDR3 spans 16 residues. Per germline, CDR1 MNHNS and CDR2 SASEGT. CDR3 bases: TGTGCCAGCAGTGAAATGGAAGTCTCGAACACCGGGGAGCTGTTTTTT. The encoded protein is CASSEMEVSNTGELFF.

The chain recombines TRBV9 with TRBJ2-5, with TRBD2 as a possible D gene (7 bases). Trimming pared 1 base from V and 1 base from J, leaving 11 bases between. Germline lookup yields CDR1 SGDLS and CDR2 YYNGEE. The CDR3 runs 15 residues. The chain's CDR3 is CASSVRGGAQETQYF. In DNA form, the CDR3 reads TGTGCCAGCAGCGTAAGAGGGGGGGCCCAAGAGACCCAGTACTTC. The whole variable domain, remainder taken from reference TRBV9 and TRBJ2-5, is DSGVTQTPKHLITATGQRVTLRCSPRSGDLSVYWYQQSLDQGLQFLIQYYNGEERAKGNILERFSAQQFPDLHSELNLSSLELGDSALYFCASSVRGGAQETQYFGPGTRLLVL.

V gene TRBV5-6 combines with J gene TRBJ1-5, with TRBD1 as a possible D gene (6 bases). CDR1 and CDR2 from the germline V gene are SGHDT and YYEEEE. V shed 0 bases and J shed 6 bases, with 13 bases lying between them. This CDR3 is built from 15 residues. The CDR3 sequence is CASSLGGAAGQPQHF. The CDR3 nucleotides read TGTGCCAGCAGCTTGGGGGGGGCTGCGGGTCAGCCCCAGCATTTT.

The rearrangement links TRBV11-1 to TRBJ2-5, with 7 bases lining up with TRBD1. The DNA end is a closer match to TRBJ2-7, so the J assignment may be wrong. Germline CDR1 SGHAT, CDR2 FQDESV (reference sequence). CDR3 length: 14 residues. The CDR3 DNA sequence: TGTGCCAGCAGCTCAGACAGGGAAGCCTACGAGCAGTACTTC. Protein product: CASSSDREAYEQYF.

The chain links TRBV6-5 to TRBJ1-1, with unresolved D. V was cut by 6 bases and J by 1 base, with 15 bases left in between. Germline CDR1 reads MNHEY; CDR2 reads SVGAGI. This CDR3 contains 15 residues. The CDR3 coding sequence is TGTGCCAGCAGCCTAGTCTCGCGGCCGAACACTGAAGCTTTCTTT. Protein sequence: CASSLVSRPNTEAFF.

The V gene is TRBV5-4, the J gene TRBJ1-3; D call uncertain. V shed 1 base and J shed 0 bases, with 8 bases lying between them. The CDR3 length is 15 residues. Germline CDR1 is SGHNT and CDR2 is YYREEE (reference sequence). CDR3 coding DNA: TGTGCCAGCAGCTTGCGGCTGAGCTCTGGAAACACCATATATTTT. Translation gives CASSLRLSSGNTIYF.

This clone was recorded a few times. This sequence joins TRBV5-4 and TRBJ2-3; D is possibly TRBD2 (7 bases). Germline V CDR1 and CDR2: SGHNT, YYREEE (reference sequence). Trimming left V 4 bases short and J 2 bases short, with 11 bases between. There are 14 residues in the CDR3. DNA for the CDR3: TGTGCCAGCAGCATCGGGGGGCTCACAGATACGCAGTATTTT. Translating gives CASSIGGLTDTQYF.

The chain couples TRBV19 to TRBJ2-5; 9 nucleotides line up with TRBD1. The CDR3 is 15 residues long. Trimming cost V 3 bases and J 5 bases; bases outside gene matches: 7. Per the germline V gene, CDR1 is LNHDA and CDR2 is SQIVND (reference sequence). This CDR3 is CASSIWGQGMETQYF. The CDR3 DNA sequence: TGTGCCAGTAGTATTTGGGGACAGGGTATGGAGACCCAGTACTTC.

The chain is built from TRBV30 and TRBJ2-2; D uncertain. In germline, CDR1 is GTSNPN, CDR2 SVGIG (reference sequence). V was shortened by 1 base and J by 7 bases, with 13 bases between the two germline ends. CDR3 length: 14 residues. The chain's CDR3 is CAWSASGRGGELFF. CDR3 bases: TGTGCCTGGAGTGCCTCTGGTCGTGGCGGGGAGCTGTTTTTT.

This clone was observed a handful of times. In DNA form, the CDR3 reads TGTGCCAGCTCACCGAACCGGGACGGAGCCAATGAGCAGTTCTTC. This translates into CASSPNRDGANEQFF. The chain employs TRBV18 and TRBJ2-1; perhaps D is TRBD1 or TRBD2 (5 bases each). This CDR3 spans 15 amino acids. With 3 bases removed from V and 6 bases from J, the gap between germline ends came to 15 bases. The germline gives CDR1 KGHSH, CDR2 LQKENI.

The J gene is TRBJ1-2, the V gene TRBV29-1, with D uncertain. CDR1 is SQVTM, CDR2 ANQGSEA, per germline. This CDR3 is 12 amino acids long. Trimming stripped 7 bases from V and 7 bases from J, with 16 bases between. The CDR3 sequence: CSARENESGYTF. The CDR3 region has the DNA TGCAGCGCTCGGGAGAATGAGTCTGGCTACACCTTC.

This chain links TRBV2 with TRBJ2-1, with D tentatively TRBD2 (5 bases). The CDR3 has 12 residues. V gave up 6 bases and J gave up 8 bases, with 11 bases separating them. Germline values: CDR1 SNHLY, CDR2 FYNNEI. CDR3 protein: CASRLGVDEQFF. CDR3 nucleotide sequence: TGTGCCAGCAGACTAGGCGTTGATGAGCAGTTCTTC.

The chain joins TRBV5-6 to TRBJ2-1, with a weak D call TRBD2 (6 bases). The CDR3 sequence is 16 residues long. Germline V CDR1 and CDR2: SGHDT, YYEEEE. V lost 3 bases to trimming and J lost 0 bases, with 13 bases between them. CDR3 DNA: TGTGCCAGCAGCTCCCTCCTAGCGAGCTCCTACAATGAGCAGTTCTTC. It translates to CASSSLLASSYNEQFF.

The V gene is TRBV19, the J gene TRBJ1-1; D is unclear. V lost 1 base, J lost 6 bases, and 6 bases lay in between. There are 12 residues in the CDR3. CDR1 LNHDA and CDR2 SQIVND come from the germline V gene (reference sequence). The CDR3 DNA sequence: TGTGCCAGTAGTATAGGAAGCCCTGAAGCTTTCTTT. As protein: CASSIGSPEAFF.

The chain combines TRBV6-1 with TRBJ2-7, with no clear D. This CDR3 spans 13 amino acids. Trimming pared 3 bases from V and 0 bases from J, leaving 6 bases between. In germline, CDR1 is MNHNS, CDR2 SASEGT. The CDR3 loop reads CASSDRASYEQYF. In DNA form, the CDR3 reads TGTGCCAGCAGTGATAGGGCCTCCTACGAGCAGTACTTC.

This chain connects TRBV15 to TRBJ2-1, with 10 nucleotides matching TRBD2. Germline lookup yields CDR1 LNHNV and CDR2 YYDKDF (reference sequence). CDR3 length: 15 amino acids. The ends lost 0 bases at V and 8 bases at J; junction bases unmatched: 4. The CDR3 DNA follows: TGTGCCACCAGCAGAGACCTAGCGGGAGTCGATGAGCAGTTCTTC. Translating gives CATSRDLAGVDEQFF. The entire variable domain, with the rest obtained from reference TRBV15 and TRBJ2-1, is as follows: DAMVIQNPRYQVTQFGKPVTLSCSQTLNHNVMYWYQQKSSQAPKLLFHYYDKDFNNEADTPDNFQSRRPNTSFCFLDIRSPGLGDTAMYLCATSRDLAGVDEQFFGPGTRLTVL.

The CDR3 is CASSERQGANYGYTF. The CDR3 coding sequence is TGTGCCAGCAGTGAAAGACAGGGGGCCAACTATGGCTACACCTTC. The chain carries TRBV25-1 and TRBJ1-2; 10 bases map to TRBD1. CDR1 is MGHDK, CDR2 SYGVNS, per germline. The V segment lost 2 bases and the J segment 2 bases; nucleotides outside the gene matches: 2. There are 15 residues in the CDR3.

This chain's CDR3 is CASSPSGQRERREQFF. The CDR3 nucleotides read TGTGCCAGCAGCCCCAGCGGCCAGCGGGAGCGCCGTGAGCAGTTCTTC. The chain has TRBV9 and TRBJ2-1; 8 bases map to TRBD2. V trimming: 4 bases; J trimming: 9 bases; junction bases outside the gene matches: 15. The CDR3 contains 16 residues. CDR1 is SGDLS and CDR2 is YYNGEE in the germline V gene.

As concerns this clone: At one of its ends the junction is not consistent with the germline gene, which may arise from a read error. This chain links TRBV11-3 with TRBJ1-4; TRBD1 is a possible D gene (6 bases). Germline loops: CDR1 SGHNT, CDR2 YENEEA. This CDR3 has 15 amino acids. The CDR3 loop reads CASSLDRMGVEKLFF. CDR3 nucleotide sequence: TGTGCCAGCAGCCTAGACAGGATGGGGGTTGAAAAACTGTTTTTT.

This rearrangement joins TRBV27 to TRBJ2-7; the D gene is possibly TRBD1 (6 bases). Germline V gene sequence: CDR1 MNHEY, CDR2 SMNVEV (reference sequence). The length of the CDR3 is 13 residues. The V end was cut by 6 bases, the J end by 0 bases, with 9 bases between. In DNA, the CDR3 is TGTGCCAGCAGGGGGGACAACTCCTACGAGCAGTACTTC. Translation gives CASRGDNSYEQYF.